This T cell receptor (beta chain) comes out of a study of blood T cells in healthy people across ages. This clonotype was found a few times. The antigen remains undetermined. Study-wide findings and caveats: Naive CD4+ cell counts and diversity both ran higher in long-lived than in aged donors.

The authors ran a second PCR of 7 to 11 cycles using a sample-barcoded 5' primer and a J-beta primer mix. TCRdb processed the 5' RACE reads anew with MiXCR; each CDR3 protein has one entry. The data contain over 600,000 distinct CDR3 sequences, over 40% of them singletons. Approximately 9 milliliters of peripheral blood were drawn from each donor into EDTA-treated tubes. Trimming left V 3 bases short and J 3 bases short, with 21 bases between. The CDR3 loop spans 17 amino acids. Sequenced: blood. The clonotype was recovered from a man older than 75 in good health. The genes are TRBV12-3 or TRBV12-4 and TRBJ2-7; tentatively, D is TRBD1 (6 bases). CDR3 protein: CASSLLAGTGDNYEQYF. In nucleotides, the CDR3 is TGTGCCAGCAGTTTGCTCGCCGGGACCGGGGACAACTACGAGCAGTACTTC.